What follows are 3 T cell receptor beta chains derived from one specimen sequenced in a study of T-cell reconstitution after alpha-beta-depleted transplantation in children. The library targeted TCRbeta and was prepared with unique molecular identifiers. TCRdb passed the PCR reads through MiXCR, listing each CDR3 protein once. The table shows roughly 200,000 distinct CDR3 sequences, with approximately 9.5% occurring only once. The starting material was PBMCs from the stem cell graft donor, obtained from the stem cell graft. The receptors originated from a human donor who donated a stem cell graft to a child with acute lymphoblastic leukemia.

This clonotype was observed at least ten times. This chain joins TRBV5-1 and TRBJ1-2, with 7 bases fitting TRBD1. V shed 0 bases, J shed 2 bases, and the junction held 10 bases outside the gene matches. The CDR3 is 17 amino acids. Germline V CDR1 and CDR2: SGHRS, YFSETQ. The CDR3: CASSLGLVQGSNYGYTF. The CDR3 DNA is TGCGCCAGCAGCTTGGGTTTAGTACAGGGGAGCAACTATGGCTACACCTTC.

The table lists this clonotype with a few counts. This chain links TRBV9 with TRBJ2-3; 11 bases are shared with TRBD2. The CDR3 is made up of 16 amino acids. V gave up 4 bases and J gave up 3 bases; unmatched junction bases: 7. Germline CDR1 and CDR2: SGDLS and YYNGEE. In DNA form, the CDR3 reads TGTGCCAGCAGCACGGATACTAGCGGGGGAACAGATACGCAGTATTTT. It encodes CASSTDTSGGTDTQYF.

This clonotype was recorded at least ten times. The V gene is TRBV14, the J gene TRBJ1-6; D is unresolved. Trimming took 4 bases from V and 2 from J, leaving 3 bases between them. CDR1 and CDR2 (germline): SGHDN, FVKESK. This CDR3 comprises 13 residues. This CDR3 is CASSRAYNSPLHF. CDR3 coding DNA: TGTGCCAGCAGCCGCGCCTATAATTCACCCCTCCACTTT.